This T cell receptor beta chain comes out of a study of blood T cell repertoires in COVID-19. Authors' analysis steps: The authors estimated nucleated cell counts from reference gene primer amplification. The repertoire was sequenced with immunoSEQ multiplex PCR; TCRdb's copy has only in-frame clones and lacks some. From that table come the V and J calls and clone size; the DNA was used to work out D and trimming. The sample includes around 140,000 clones, 60% to 85% of them seen just once. This receptor was obtained from a man aged 50-59 years with acute or convalescent COVID-19. The sequenced sample consisted of peripheral blood.

Here the CDR3 DNA reads TGTGCCAGCAGCTCCGGGACTAGCGGGTACAATGAGCAGTTCTTC. This codes for CASSSGTSGYNEQFF. The genes are TRBV5-4 and TRBJ2-1; 12 positions match TRBD2. The germline V gene has CDR1 SGHNT and CDR2 YYREEE (reference sequence). The CDR3 runs 15 residues. J gave up 4 bases and V 3 bases, and 2 bases lay outside the gene matches.